A single sample gave rise to the 27 T cell receptor beta chains below, sequenced in a study of blood T cell repertoires in COVID-19. TCRdb keeps only in-frame clones here, not all; method: immunoSEQ multiplex PCR. The table includes under 250,000 clones, 86% detected once. Sequencing input: peripheral blood. These TCRs come from a man aged 55 to 70 with acute or convalescent COVID-19.

V usage is TRBV30 and J usage is TRBJ1-4; a weak D match, TRBD1 (6 bases). V was cut by 7 bases and J by 1 base, with 10 bases left in between. Germline V gives CDR1 GTSNPN, CDR2 SVGIG (reference sequence). This CDR3 is built from 13 residues. This CDR3 is CASLGQTNEKLFF. For the CDR3, the DNA is TGTGCCTCGTTGGGACAAACTAATGAAAAACTGTTTTTT.

The rearrangement uses TRBV7-3 and TRBJ2-1; tentative D call: TRBD1 (6 bases). The CDR3 is 13 amino acids. The germline V and J ends were trimmed by 5 bases and 7 bases, with 12 bases remaining between them. CDR1 and CDR2 from the germline V gene are SGHTA and FQGTGA. CDR3: CASSIGQPNEQFF. The DNA for the CDR3 is TGTGCCAGCAGCATAGGACAGCCGAATGAGCAGTTCTTC.

This clone was found once. V and J are TRBV19 and TRBJ2-3; 7 positions match TRBD2. V was pared by 5 bases and J by 4 bases, with 6 bases of the junction left unmatched. CDR1 is LNHDA and CDR2 is SQIVND in the germline V gene (reference sequence). The CDR3 spans 14 residues. CDR3 nucleotides: TGTGCCAGTAGTGGACTAGTAAGGTCAGATACGCAGTATTTT. Translated, it gives CASSGLVRSDTQYF.

This chain connects TRBV29-1 to TRBJ1-1, with unresolved D. Germline V lookup: CDR1 SQVTM, CDR2 ANQGSEA. V was pared by 8 bases and J by 5 bases, with 15 bases between. CDR3 size: 12 residues. The CDR3 DNA reads as TGCAGCCCCGGGGAACGTACTACTGAAGCTTTCTTT. Translation: CSPGERTTEAFF.

The chain combines TRBV6-5 with TRBJ1-1; TRBD1 is a possible D gene (5 bases). CDR1 is MNHEY and CDR2 is SVGAGI in the germline V gene. V lost 8 bases to trimming and J lost 1 base, with 11 bases between them. CDR3 length equals 13 residues. The CDR3 sequence is CASAGRTNTEAFF. CDR3 DNA: TGTGCCAGCGCGGGACGGACGAACACTGAAGCTTTCTTT.

The V gene is TRBV10-3, the J gene TRBJ1-1; D unresolved. The V end lost 3 bases, the J end lost 8 bases, and 16 bases lay between the germline ends. The CDR3 is made up of 14 amino acids. In germline, CDR1 is ENHRY, CDR2 SYGVKD. CDR3 nucleotides: TGTGCCATCAGTGAAAAACAGTCGACATCCGAAGCTTTCTTT. It specifies CAISEKQSTSEAFF.

The chain is built from TRBV7-8 and TRBJ1-2; 7 bases are shared with TRBD1. CDR3 length equals 16 residues. CDR1 and CDR2 (germline): SGHVS, FQNEAQ. With V trimmed by 5 bases and J by 0 bases, 9 bases remained unmatched. The CDR3 spells CASSLRDSPSNYGYTF. The CDR3 DNA follows: TGTGCCAGCAGCCTCCGGGACAGCCCTTCTAACTATGGCTACACCTTC.

The chain has TRBV4-2 and TRBJ2-1, with 8 bases identical to TRBD2. Looked up from germline, CDR1 is LGHNA and CDR2 is YNFKEQ. V gave up 4 bases and J gave up 4 bases; unmatched junction bases: 9. This CDR3 spans 16 amino acids. The CDR3 nucleotides are TGTGCCAGCAGCCCATATAGCGGGAACAGTTACAATGAGCAGTTCTTC. Amino acids: CASSPYSGNSYNEQFF.

The rearrangement uses TRBV27 and TRBJ1-6, with D unresolved. V was clipped by 6 bases and J by 4 bases, with 16 bases between them. This CDR3 region has 16 residues. Germline values: CDR1 MNHEY, CDR2 SMNVEV (reference sequence). CDR3 residues: CASSPVLGSYNSPLHF. The CDR3 bases are TGTGCCAGCAGCCCAGTCCTTGGCAGTTATAATTCACCCCTCCACTTT.

A word on this clone: At one end the junction does not follow the germline gene, possibly because of a read error. The genes are TRBV7-7 and TRBJ2-2, with 7 bases aligning to TRBD2. There are 13 residues in the CDR3. CDR1 SSHAT and CDR2 FNYEAQ come from the germline V gene (reference sequence). CDR3 nucleotides: TGTGCTAGCAGCCCGACTAGCTCCGGGGAGCTGTTTTTT. It yields the protein CASSPTSSGELFF.

The table lists this clone with a few counts. The gene calls are TRBV27 and TRBJ1-1; TRBD1 agrees at 8 bases. V was pared by 1 base and J by 0 bases, with 10 bases of the junction left unmatched. CDR1 and CDR2 from the germline V gene are MNHEY and SMNVEV (reference sequence). This CDR3 region has 18 residues. DNA of the CDR3: TGTGCCAGCAGTTTATTCGCGTGGAACAGGGGGATGAACACTGAAGCTTTCTTT. This sequence encodes CASSLFAWNRGMNTEAFF.

The CDR3 DNA follows: TGTGCCAGCAGCTCCCCCCCTTTTGCGGGAGAGGGAGAAGAGACCCAGTACTTC. Translation gives CASSSPPFAGEGEETQYF. This chain links TRBV7-9 with TRBJ2-5; 7 positions agree with TRBD2. Per the germline V gene, CDR1 is SEHNR and CDR2 is FQNEAQ (reference sequence). There are 18 residues in the CDR3. Unmatched junction bases numbered 17, after V lost 4 bases and J lost 3 bases.

This chain connects TRBV14 to TRBJ2-3; no firm D call. Looked up from germline, CDR1 is SGHDN and CDR2 is FVKESK. The ends were cut back, 1 base at V and 0 bases at J, with 11 bases in the middle. The CDR3 totals 16 residues. CDR3 nucleotide sequence: TGTGCCAGCAGCCAAGTTCGCGCCCTAAGCACAGATACGCAGTATTTT. The encoded protein is CASSQVRALSTDTQYF.

Notes on this clone: The identical CDR3 is also encoded by other nucleotide sequences in the sample. V usage is TRBV9 and J usage is TRBJ2-3; 8 bases are a match to TRBD2. The CDR3 totals 15 residues. V was clipped by 0 bases and J by 3 bases; unmatched bases: 3. The germline gives CDR1 SGDLS, CDR2 YYNGEE. The CDR3 bases are TGTGCCAGCAGCGTAGGAAGCGGGAGTACAGATACGCAGTATTTT. It translates to CASSVGSGSTDTQYF. The full variable domain, rest sourced from reference TRBV9 and TRBJ2-3, is DSGVTQTPKHLITATGQRVTLRCSPRSGDLSVYWYQQSLDQGLQFLIQYYNGEERAKGNILERFSAQQFPDLHSELNLSSLELGDSALYFCASSVGSGSTDTQYFGPGTRLTVL.

This chain connects TRBV7-2 to TRBJ2-3; the D gene is possibly TRBD2 (6 bases). The CDR3 is made up of 13 amino acids. From germline, CDR1 is SGHTA and CDR2 FQGNSA. With 5 bases removed from V and 2 bases from J, the gap between germline ends came to 8 bases. The CDR3 coding sequence is TGTGCCAGCAGCCGGGACTTCACAGATACGCAGTATTTT. Translation: CASSRDFTDTQYF.

The V and J genes are TRBV28 and TRBJ1-2, with 8 bases matching TRBD1. From germline, CDR1 is MDHEN and CDR2 SYDVKM. There are 17 residues in the CDR3. J was trimmed by 0 bases and V by 6 bases; bases with no gene match: 12. The CDR3 DNA reads as TGTGCCAGCAGCCCTGGACAGGGAACACCTTCTAACTATGGCTACACCTTC. Its protein product is CASSPGQGTPSNYGYTF.

This chain uses TRBV4-3 with TRBJ1-2; D call uncertain. The CDR3 extends over 15 amino acids. Germline CDR1 is LGHNA and CDR2 is YSLEER. V lost 0 bases to trimming and J lost 2 bases, with 10 bases between them. The CDR3: CASSQDISNNYGYTF. The CDR3 DNA reads as TGCGCCAGCAGCCAAGATATTTCTAACAACTATGGCTACACCTTC.

This clone showed up just once. This chain connects TRBV4-3 to TRBJ1-3, with D hard to call. The germline V gene has CDR1 LGHNA and CDR2 YSLEER. This CDR3 is built from 15 residues. V lost 0 bases to trimming and J lost 0 bases, with 6 bases between them. The CDR3 protein is CASSQDTGSGNTIYF. The CDR3 DNA reads TGCGCCAGCAGCCAAGATACGGGCTCTGGAAACACCATATATTTT.

The CDR3 DNA sequence: TGCGCCAGCAGCTTGGGGGCCGGACAGGTTCCCGGCTATGGCTACACCTTC. This encodes CASSLGAGQVPGYGYTF. The chain has TRBV5-1 and TRBJ1-2, with TRBD1 matching over 7 bases. V gave up 0 bases and J gave up 4 bases; unmatched junction bases: 12. The CDR3 covers 17 residues. CDR1 SGHRS and CDR2 YFSETQ come from the germline V gene.

This clone was counted between two and nine times. V usage is TRBV6-2 or TRBV6-3 and J usage is TRBJ1-5; 10 bases are shared with TRBD1. Germline V gene data show CDR1 as MNHEY and CDR2 as SVGEGT. V lost 2 bases and J lost 5; bases outside the gene matches: 3. The CDR3 covers 15 residues. The CDR3 reads CASSYRGTGDQPQHF. In DNA, the CDR3 is TGTGCCAGCAGTTACAGAGGGACAGGGGATCAGCCCCAGCATTTT.

This clone was detected only once. The chain recombines TRBV7-2 with TRBJ1-2; tentatively, D is TRBD1 (6 bases). CDR1 and CDR2 from the germline V gene are SGHTA and FQGNSA. CDR3 length equals 13 residues. The V gene lost 1 base and the J gene lost 7 bases, with 10 bases spanning the gap. CDR3 amino acids: CASSLGGRGGYTF. The DNA for the CDR3 is TGTGCCAGCAGCTTAGGGGGCAGGGGTGGCTACACCTTC.

This chain connects TRBV29-1 to TRBJ2-3; D possibly corresponds to TRBD2 (6 bases). Trimming shortened V by 3 bases and J by 2 bases, and 15 bases separated the two germline ends. The CDR3 consists of 15 residues. Germline assignment: CDR1 SQVTM and CDR2 ANQGSEA. In DNA form, the CDR3 reads TGCAGCGTTGAGGGCGGGGCGGGGCACACAGATACGCAGTATTTT. This translates into CSVEGGAGHTDTQYF.

The rearrangement links TRBV27 to TRBJ1-1; 8 nucleotides line up with TRBD1. Germline assignment: CDR1 MNHEY and CDR2 SMNVEV (reference sequence). V lost 6 bases and J lost 1; bases outside the gene matches: 10. The CDR3 runs to 16 residues. CDR3 coding DNA: TGTGCCAGCAGCCTGCTTCCCGGGACAGGGAACACTGAAGCTTTCTTT. Residues: CASSLLPGTGNTEAFF.

J is TRBJ1-1 and V is TRBV10-3; TRBD1 agrees at 11 bases. CDR3 length equals 16 residues. Trimming cost V 0 bases and J 5 bases; bases outside gene matches: 5. The germline V gene encodes CDR1 ENHRY and CDR2 SYGVKD. The DNA for the CDR3 is TGTGCCATCAGTGAGTCGGGGGACAGGGGGAGGACTGAAGCTTTCTTT. This sequence encodes CAISESGDRGRTEAFF.

This clone turned up a few times. The rearrangement joins TRBV9 to TRBJ2-7, with D perhaps TRBD1 (5 bases). V gave up 3 bases and J gave up 1 base, with 11 bases separating them. Per germline, CDR1 SGDLS and CDR2 YYNGEE. This CDR3 contains 14 residues. The CDR3 nucleotides read TGTGCCAGCAGCGGGGCAGGGAATTCCTACGAGCAGTACTTC. Protein sequence: CASSGAGNSYEQYF.

This clone was observed once. This rearrangement joins TRBV30 to TRBJ2-7, with 9 nucleotides matching TRBD1. The V gene's germline CDR1 is GTSNPN and CDR2 SVGIG (reference sequence). The junction had 10 bases not matched to a gene; V was cut back by 3 bases and J by 4 bases. This CDR3 has 15 residues. The CDR3 region has the DNA TGTGCCTGGAGGGTAGGGACAGGGCCCCCTTACGAGCAGTACTTC. This gives the protein CAWRVGTGPPYEQYF.

This chain uses TRBV3-1 (or the pseudogene TRBV3-2) with TRBJ2-2; maybe TRBD2 (6 bases). CDR1 and CDR2 (germline): LGHDT, YNNKEL (reference sequence). Trimming left V 0 bases short and J 7 bases short, with 21 bases between. The CDR3 has 18 amino acids. CDR3 in DNA: TGTGCCAGCAGCCAAGATCTACCAACCCTCGGGAGAGGCGGGGAGCTGTTTTTT. Amino acid sequence: CASSQDLPTLGRGGELFF.